Below are 10 T cell receptor beta chains sequenced from a single sample in a study of cytomegalovirus exposure and HLA in healthy donors. Amplification used 60 Vbeta primers and 13 Jbeta primers. Measured with immunoSEQ multiplex PCR; TCRdb has only the in-frame clones, and not every one. The repertoire includes 200,000 to 250,000 clones, roughly three quarters of them detected once, and about 1.7% sits in the top ten. Specimen: PBMCs. The receptors originated from a man over 45 in good health and CMV-seronegative.

V usage is TRBV18 and J usage is TRBJ1-1; D is undetermined. CDR1 KGHSH and CDR2 LQKENI come from the germline V gene. V lost 6 bases and J lost 6, with 14 bases in between. The CDR3 runs 13 residues. CDR3 nucleotide sequence: TGTGCCAGCTCCCCCACCCGCCAGGCTGAAGCTTTCTTT. Translation: CASSPTRQAEAFF. The entire variable domain, with the rest obtained from reference TRBV18 and TRBJ1-1, is as follows: NAGVMQNPRHLVRRRGQEARLRCSPMKGHSHVYWYRQLPEEGLKFMVYLQKENIIDESGMPKERFSAEFPKEGPSILRIQQVVRGDSAAYFCASSPTRQAEAFFGQGTRLTVV.

V usage is TRBV20-1 and J usage is TRBJ1-4; no definite D call. CDR3 length equals 11 residues. The V and J ends lost 4 bases and 8 bases respectively, with 8 bases between them. Germline values: CDR1 DFQATT, CDR2 SNEGSKA (reference sequence). This chain's CDR3 is CSAIHGEKLFF. CDR3 DNA sequence: TGCAGTGCTATCCACGGGGAAAAACTGTTTTTT.

The rearrangement uses TRBV4-1 and TRBJ2-7, with TRBD2 identical over 8 bases. Germline CDR1 MGHRA, CDR2 YSYEKL. Trimming took 3 bases from V and 1 from J; bases not matched to a gene: 8. This CDR3 is 16 amino acids long. The CDR3 loop is CASSHGGSGISYEQYF. In DNA form, the CDR3 reads TGCGCCAGCAGCCACGGGGGTAGCGGGATATCCTACGAGCAGTACTTC.

The rearrangement uses TRBV4-2 and TRBJ2-1; D may be TRBD2 (5 bases). Germline CDR1 and CDR2: LGHNA and YNFKEQ. The V end lost 2 bases, the J end lost 7 bases, and 12 bases lay between the germline ends. The CDR3 loop spans 14 amino acids. CDR3 residues: CASSQPRDWNEQFF. The CDR3 region has the DNA TGTGCCAGCAGCCAACCCCGGGATTGGAATGAGCAGTTCTTC.

This chain uses TRBV7-9 with TRBJ1-1, with D possibly being TRBD1 (5 bases). V was cut by 5 bases and J by 0 bases, with 13 bases left in between. The length of the CDR3 is 15 residues. Germline assignment: CDR1 SEHNR and CDR2 FQNEAQ (reference sequence). CDR3 nucleotides: TGTGCCAGCAGCGGCCTGCAGGGTATGAACACTGAAGCTTTCTTT. This codes for CASSGLQGMNTEAFF.

The chain joins TRBV6-5 to TRBJ2-7, with D tentatively TRBD1 (5 bases). The CDR3 totals 11 residues. The germline V gene encodes CDR1 MNHEY and CDR2 SVGAGI. Trimming removed 2 bases at V and 12 bases at J, with 11 bases between. DNA of the CDR3: TGTGCCAGCAGTTACGGGGCCGAACGGTACTTC. Protein product: CASSYGAERYF.

The chain links TRBV5-4 to TRBJ2-1; 8 bases are shared with TRBD2. This CDR3 spans 18 amino acids. Germline CDR1 reads SGHNT; CDR2 reads YYREEE (reference sequence). V was clipped by 0 bases and J by 5 bases; unmatched bases: 13. The CDR3, as DNA: TGTGCCAGCAGCTTGGCTTGGACTTCGGGACTAGATAACAATGAGCAGTTCTTC. Translated: CASSLAWTSGLDNNEQFF.

The CDR3 region is CASSFRDRAVGETQYF. The DNA for the CDR3 is TGCGCCAGCAGCTTCCGGGACAGGGCAGTCGGGGAGACCCAGTACTTC. The chain is built from TRBV5-1 and TRBJ2-5, with TRBD1 matching 9 bases. The CDR3 spans 16 residues. The V gene end was trimmed by 2 bases and the J gene end by 5 bases; junction bases not matched to a gene: 10. From germline, CDR1 is SGHRS and CDR2 YFSETQ.

This clone was detected once. This sequence joins TRBV7-2 and TRBJ1-1; 10 nucleotides match TRBD1. J was trimmed by 1 base and V by 5 bases; bases with no gene match: 4. CDR1 and CDR2 (germline): SGHTA, FQGNSA. CDR3 size: 15 residues. The DNA for the CDR3 is TGTGCCAGCAGCGGCAGGGACAGGGGGAACACTGAAGCTTTCTTT. Its protein product is CASSGRDRGNTEAFF.

CDR3: CASSRLAGPYEQYF. The CDR3 DNA reads TGTGCCAGCAGTAGACTAGCGGGACCCTACGAGCAGTACTTC. The rearrangement links TRBV27 to TRBJ2-7; 11 nucleotides match TRBD2. CDR1 and CDR2 from the germline V gene are MNHEY and SMNVEV (reference sequence). CDR3 size: 14 residues. With 5 bases clipped from V and 2 bases from J, the junction kept 2 bases outside the gene matches.